This T cell receptor beta chain is drawn from a study of CXCR3-negative and CXCR3-positive naive CD8 T cells (dated by TCRdb to between 2018 and 2020). With regard to the full study: In total, some 140 million TRB reads were obtained, which works out to roughly 1.5 +/- 0.3 million reads per library. Diversity and physicochemical repertoire analyses were performed on approximately 10 donors pooled from two independent experiments. Naive subsets from about 5 donors and memory cells from 3 donors were included in the TRBV-TRBJ cluster analysis.

Data came from a NextSeq 550. The Human TCR Profiling Kit (MiLaboratory) was used to prepare UMI-labeled 5' RACE TRB cDNA libraries. The full amount of extracted RNA was used for cDNA synthesis, and the full amount of resulting cDNA was used for PCR amplification. Libraries were prepared in parallel using an identical number of PCR cycles. Per the authors' processing: About 50,000 +/- 10,000 unique UMI-labeled TRB cDNA molecules per library were extracted with MIGEC and MiXCR, with at least two reads per UMI required. An average of about 40,000 +/- 10,000 functional in-frame TRB CDR3 nucleotide clonotypes without stop codons was found per library. After each sample was downsampled to 5000 UMI-labeled TRB molecules, VDJtools was used to calculate diversity metrics such as normalized Shannon-Wiener and Chao1. VDJtools was used to calculate clonotype-size-weighted physicochemical properties of the central five CDR3 residues, namely interaction energy, strength, volume and Kidera factor 4. TCRdb reprocessed the reads and assigns one entry to each CDR3 protein sequence, leaving out DNA. The V and J calls and clone size come from TCRdb's table, not from the authors' own analysis. The sample's table covers about 130,000 distinct CDR3 sequences. Jointly, the top ten make up 0.4% to 0.5% of the sample.

About this clonotype itself: Its specific antigen is unknown.

What the study reported, not specific to this receptor: Because surface CD5, which is linked to self-reactivity in mice, was comparable between the naive subsets, TCR interaction strength was also inferred from TRB CDR3 physicochemical properties. Compared with CXCR3-negative naive cells, CXCR3-positive naive cells had TRB CDR3s with higher hydrophobicity (lower Kidera factor 4), lower energy, and higher strength and volume indices. Similar TRBV-TRBJ usage was shown by naive CXCR3-negative and CXCR3-positive cells from the same donor, whereas distinct patterns were shown by memory cells. Comparably high repertoire diversity was found in both naive subsets, whereas much lower repertoire diversity was found in memory CD8+ T cells. Freshly isolated PBMCs were used for most assays because CXCR3 expression partially decreased after cryopreservation.

Via the germline V gene, CDR1 is MDHEN and CDR2 SYDVKM. Inclusive of the bounding cysteine and phenylalanine, the CDR3 is 16 residues long. No coding sequence is recorded. For every CD8+ T cell subset, 300,000 cells were flow-sorted straight into RLT lysis buffer, and each subset was sorted in triplicate. To exclude memory contaminants, naive CD8+ T cells were stringently defined as CD45RO-CCR7+CD27+CD95-. Peripheral blood mononuclear cells were isolated from buffy coats by standard density gradient centrifugation. A FACSAria III was used to flow-sort naive CD8+ T cells into CXCR3-negative and CXCR3-positive populations. Total RNA was extracted from sorted cells using an RNeasy Mini Kit.

The chain links TRBV28 with TRBJ2-2. This TCR came from a human donor in good health. Some clones in this sample may be carry-over from other donors' samples. Source material: naive CXCR3+ CD8+ T cells from blood. This specimen's cell subset or site label, interpreted: CD45RO-CCR7+CD27+CD95- naive CD8+ T cells expressing CXCR3 (TNR3+). CDR3 protein: CASSWVLGANTGELFF. Extended through the reference TRBV28 and TRBJ2-2 proteins, this CDR3 yields the full variable domain: DVKVTQSSRYLVKRTGEKVFLECVQDMDHENMFWYRQDPGLGLRLIYFSYDVKMKEKGDIPEGYSVSREKKERFSLILESASTNQTSMYLCASSWVLGANTGELFFGEGSRLTVL.